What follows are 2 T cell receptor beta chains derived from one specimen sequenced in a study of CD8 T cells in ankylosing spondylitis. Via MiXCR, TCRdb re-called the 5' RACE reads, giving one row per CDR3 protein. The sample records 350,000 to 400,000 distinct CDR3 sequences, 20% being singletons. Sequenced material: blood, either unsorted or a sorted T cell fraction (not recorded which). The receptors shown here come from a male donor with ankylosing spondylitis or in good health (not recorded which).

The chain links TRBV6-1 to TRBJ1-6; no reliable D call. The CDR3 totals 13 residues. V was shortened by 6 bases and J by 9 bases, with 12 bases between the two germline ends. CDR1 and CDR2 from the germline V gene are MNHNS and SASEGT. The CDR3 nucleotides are TGTGCCAGCAGGGTCGAGTGGGGTTCACCCCTCCACTTT. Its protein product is CASRVEWGSPLHF.

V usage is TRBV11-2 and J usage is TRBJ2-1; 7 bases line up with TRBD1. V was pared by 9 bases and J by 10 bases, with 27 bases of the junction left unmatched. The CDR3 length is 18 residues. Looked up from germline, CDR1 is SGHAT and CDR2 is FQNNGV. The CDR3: CARRGRDSTFGLTREQFF. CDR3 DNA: TGTGCCAGAAGGGGCCGGGACAGCACCTTCGGGCTTACAAGGGAGCAGTTCTTC.